This T cell receptor (beta chain) originates from a study of T-cell memory formation after mild COVID-19. Study summary: Largely donor-specific TCR clusters were found.

This clonotype occurred a few times. Its antigen is currently unknown. Overall study findings and caveats: Detection of some responders pre-infection suggested pre-existing cross-reactive memory T cells participated. Most CD4+ clones that shrank were in CM and EM, while CD8+ ones turned up in EMRA.

The TCR alpha and TCR beta cDNA libraries, bearing sample barcodes and UMIs, were generated by 5'RACE using constant-segment primers. TCRdb re-analysed the 5' RACE reads in MiXCR, keeping a single row per CDR3 protein. The sample holds nearly 200,000 distinct CDR3 sequences; 15% to 20% are singletons and the top ten take about 2.4%. Germline-derived CDR1 and CDR2 are LNHNV and YYDKDF (reference sequence). The CDR3 covers 12 residues. Trimming at V came to 6 bases and at J to 7 bases, leaving 2 bases not matched to a gene. Sequencing used PBMCs or a T cell subset sorted from them (not recorded which). The receptor was isolated from an adult woman who had mild COVID-19 (a few samples of this study predate the infection). Cell type and time point are not known. This sequence joins TRBV15 and TRBJ2-4; 8 nucleotides line up with TRBD2. The chain's CDR3 is CATRSGGNIQYF. For the CDR3, the DNA is TGTGCCACCAGGTCGGGGGGGAACATTCAGTACTTC.